Included here is one T cell receptor (beta chain) sequence, with context. The sample comes from a study of Graves' ophthalmopathy and Graves' hyperthyroidism. The CDR3 has 16 residues. The ends lost 0 bases at V and 6 bases at J; junction bases unmatched: 11. Germline-derived CDR1 and CDR2 are SGHRS and YFSETQ. The sequenced template was RNA, covering the TCR beta CDR3 region. HTBI primers were employed in first-round RT-PCR, then a second-round multiplex PCR followed. One entry per CDR3 protein results from TCRdb running MiXCR on the multiplex PCR reads. The sample holds more than 550,000 distinct CDR3 sequences, just over 40% seen once.

The chain couples TRBV5-1 to TRBJ2-5; 7 positions match TRBD2. Input material: peripheral blood. The receptor's source is an adult man with Graves' ophthalmopathy. CDR3 residues: CASSLVAGIASKTQYF. For the CDR3, the DNA is TGCGCCAGCAGCTTGGTAGCGGGTATTGCCTCGAAGACCCAGTACTTC.